This TCR beta chain was observed in a study of PD-1 blockade in classical Hodgkin lymphoma. Study-wide findings and caveats: Underlying causes for the observed repertoire differences were not defined, possibly disease activity or prior therapy. Partial responders and progressors had significantly lower baseline TCR diversity.

With respect to this clone: The antigen remains unidentified.

The sample's time point: cycle 4 day 1 (C4D1), after about 6 weeks of nivolumab. Autologous stem cell transplantation was followed by relapse in every patient, and brentuximab vedotin exposure varied. Researchers used magnetic negative selection to pull out pure CD4+ T cells from thawed PBMCs. Profiling relied on immunoSEQ multiplex PCR, and the TCRdb table lists in-frame clones only, not all of them. The sample lists about 22,000 clones, less than 75% seen once, with 0.95% to 1.5% in the top ten. Trimming left V 0 bases short and J 4 bases short, with 15 bases between. Germline CDR1 SQVTM, CDR2 ANQGSEA. This CDR3 has 16 residues.

This rearrangement joins TRBV29-1 to TRBJ2-2; no firm D call. The sequenced sample was CD4+ T cells from blood, obtained before the fourth cycle of nivolumab. The TCR comes from a human donor with classical Hodgkin lymphoma. CDR3 sequence: CSVEEWPGSGTGELFF. The CDR3 DNA follows: TGCAGCGTTGAAGAGTGGCCGGGCTCTGGCACCGGGGAGCTGTTTTTT.